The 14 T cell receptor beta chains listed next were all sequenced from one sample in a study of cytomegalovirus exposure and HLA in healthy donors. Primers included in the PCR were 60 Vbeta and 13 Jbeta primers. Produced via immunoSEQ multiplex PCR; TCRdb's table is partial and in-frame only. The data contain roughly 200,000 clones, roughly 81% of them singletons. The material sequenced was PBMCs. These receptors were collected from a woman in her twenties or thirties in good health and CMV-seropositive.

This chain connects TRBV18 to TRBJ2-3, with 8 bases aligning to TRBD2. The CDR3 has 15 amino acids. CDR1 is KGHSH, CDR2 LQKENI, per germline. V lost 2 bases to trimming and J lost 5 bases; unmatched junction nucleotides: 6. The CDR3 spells CASSPRTTSGDTQYF. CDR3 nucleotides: TGTGCCAGCTCACCAAGAACAACTAGCGGAGATACGCAGTATTTT.

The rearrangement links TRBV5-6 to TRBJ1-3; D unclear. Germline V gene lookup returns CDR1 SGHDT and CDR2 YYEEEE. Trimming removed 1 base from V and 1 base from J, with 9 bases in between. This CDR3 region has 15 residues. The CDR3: CASSLSTYSGNTIYF. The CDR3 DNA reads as TGTGCCAGCAGCTTGAGTACCTATTCTGGAAACACCATATATTTT.

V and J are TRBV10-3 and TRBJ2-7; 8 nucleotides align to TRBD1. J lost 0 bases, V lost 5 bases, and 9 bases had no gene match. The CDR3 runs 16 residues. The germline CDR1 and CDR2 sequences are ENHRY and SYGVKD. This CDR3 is CAISIGQGIGSYEQYF. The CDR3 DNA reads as TGTGCCATCAGTATCGGACAGGGAATTGGCTCCTACGAGCAGTACTTC.

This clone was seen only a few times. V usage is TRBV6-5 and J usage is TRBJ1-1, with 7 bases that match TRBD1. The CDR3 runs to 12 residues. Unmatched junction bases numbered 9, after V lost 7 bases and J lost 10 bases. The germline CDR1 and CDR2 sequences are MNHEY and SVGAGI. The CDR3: CASTNNRGRAFF. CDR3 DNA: TGTGCCAGCACAAACAACAGGGGCCGAGCTTTCTTT.

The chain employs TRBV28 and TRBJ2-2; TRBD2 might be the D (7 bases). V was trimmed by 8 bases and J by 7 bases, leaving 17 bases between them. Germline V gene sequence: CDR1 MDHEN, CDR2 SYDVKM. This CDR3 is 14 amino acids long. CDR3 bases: TGTGCCAGCCTCAGAGGGGGGGCGAGCGGGGAGCTGTTTTTT. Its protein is CASLRGGASGELFF.

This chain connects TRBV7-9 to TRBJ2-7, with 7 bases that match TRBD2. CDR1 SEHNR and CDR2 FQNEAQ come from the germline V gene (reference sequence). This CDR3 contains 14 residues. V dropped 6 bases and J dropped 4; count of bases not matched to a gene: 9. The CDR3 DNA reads TGTGCCAGCAGTCCCTGGACTAGTGGATACGAGCAGTACTTC. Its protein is CASSPWTSGYEQYF.

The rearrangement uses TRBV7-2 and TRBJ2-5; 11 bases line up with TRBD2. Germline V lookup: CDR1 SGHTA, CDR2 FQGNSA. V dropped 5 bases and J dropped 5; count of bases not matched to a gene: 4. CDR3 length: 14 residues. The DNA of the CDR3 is TGTGCCAGCAGCCTAACTAGCGGGAGTGAGACCCAGTACTTC. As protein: CASSLTSGSETQYF.

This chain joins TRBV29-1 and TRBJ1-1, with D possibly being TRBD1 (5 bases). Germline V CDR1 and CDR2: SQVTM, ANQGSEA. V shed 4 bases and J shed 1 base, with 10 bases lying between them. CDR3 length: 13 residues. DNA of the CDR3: TGCAGCGTTGGGACCGGGGGGAACACTGAAGCTTTCTTT. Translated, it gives CSVGTGGNTEAFF. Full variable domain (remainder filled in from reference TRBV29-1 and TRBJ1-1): SAVISQKPSRDICQRGTSLTIQCQVDSQVTMMFWYRQQPGQSLTLIATANQGSEATYESGFVIDKFPISRPNLTFSTLTVSNMSPEDSSIYLCSVGTGGNTEAFFGQGTRLTVV.

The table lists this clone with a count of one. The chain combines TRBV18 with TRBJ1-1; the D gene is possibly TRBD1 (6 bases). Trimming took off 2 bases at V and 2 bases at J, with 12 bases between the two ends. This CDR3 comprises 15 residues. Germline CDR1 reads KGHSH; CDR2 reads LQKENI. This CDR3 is CASSPNLQGNTEAFF. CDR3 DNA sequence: TGTGCCAGCTCACCAAACCTACAGGGAAACACTGAAGCTTTCTTT.

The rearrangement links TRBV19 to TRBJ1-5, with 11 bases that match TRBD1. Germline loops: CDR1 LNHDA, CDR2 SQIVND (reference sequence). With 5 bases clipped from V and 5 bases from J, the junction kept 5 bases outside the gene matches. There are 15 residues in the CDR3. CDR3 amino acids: CASSARTGGDQPQHF. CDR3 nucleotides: TGTGCCAGTAGTGCGCGGACAGGGGGCGATCAGCCCCAGCATTTT. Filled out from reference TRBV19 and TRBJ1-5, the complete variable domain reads DGGITQSPKYLFRKEGQNVTLSCEQNLNHDAMYWYRQDPGQGLRLIYYSQIVNDFQKGDIAEGYSVSREKKESFPLTVTSAQKNPTAFYLCASSARTGGDQPQHFGDGTRLSIL.

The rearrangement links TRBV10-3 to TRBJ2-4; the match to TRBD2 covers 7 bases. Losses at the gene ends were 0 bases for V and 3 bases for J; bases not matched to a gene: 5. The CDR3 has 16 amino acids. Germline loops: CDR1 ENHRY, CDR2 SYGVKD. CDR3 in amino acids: CAISESGGSGKNIQYF. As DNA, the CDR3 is TGTGCCATCAGTGAGTCCGGGGGGTCCGGCAAAAACATTCAGTACTTC.

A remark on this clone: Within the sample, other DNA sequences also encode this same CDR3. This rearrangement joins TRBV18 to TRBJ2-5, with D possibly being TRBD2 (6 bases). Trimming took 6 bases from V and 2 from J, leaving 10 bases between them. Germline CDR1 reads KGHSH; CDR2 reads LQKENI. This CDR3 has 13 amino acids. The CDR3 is CASSRDLQETQYF. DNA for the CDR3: TGTGCCAGCTCCCGGGACTTACAAGAGACCCAGTACTTC.

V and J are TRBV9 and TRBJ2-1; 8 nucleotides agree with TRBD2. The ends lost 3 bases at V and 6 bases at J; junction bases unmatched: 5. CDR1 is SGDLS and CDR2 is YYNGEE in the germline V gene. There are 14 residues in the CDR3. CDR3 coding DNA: TGTGCCAGCAGCGGAGCGGGGGTCTCCAATGAGCAGTTCTTC. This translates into CASSGAGVSNEQFF.

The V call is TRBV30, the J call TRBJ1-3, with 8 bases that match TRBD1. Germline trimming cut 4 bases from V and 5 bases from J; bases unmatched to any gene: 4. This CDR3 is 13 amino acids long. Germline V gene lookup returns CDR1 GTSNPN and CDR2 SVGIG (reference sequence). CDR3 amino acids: CAWNRQGRNTIYF. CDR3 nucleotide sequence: TGTGCCTGGAACAGACAGGGGAGAAACACCATATATTTT.